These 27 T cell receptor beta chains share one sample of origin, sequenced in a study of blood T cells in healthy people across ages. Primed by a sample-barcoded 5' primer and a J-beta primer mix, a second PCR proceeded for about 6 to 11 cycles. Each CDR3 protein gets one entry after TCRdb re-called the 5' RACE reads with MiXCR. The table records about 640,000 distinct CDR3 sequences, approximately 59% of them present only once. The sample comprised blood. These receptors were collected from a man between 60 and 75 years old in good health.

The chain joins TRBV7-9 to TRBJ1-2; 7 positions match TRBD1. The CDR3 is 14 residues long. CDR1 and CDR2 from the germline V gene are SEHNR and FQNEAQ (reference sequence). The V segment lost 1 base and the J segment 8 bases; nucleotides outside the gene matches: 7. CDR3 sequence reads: CASSLEKGARGYTF. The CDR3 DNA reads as TGTGCCAGCAGCTTAGAGAAGGGGGCTCGGGGCTACACCTTC.

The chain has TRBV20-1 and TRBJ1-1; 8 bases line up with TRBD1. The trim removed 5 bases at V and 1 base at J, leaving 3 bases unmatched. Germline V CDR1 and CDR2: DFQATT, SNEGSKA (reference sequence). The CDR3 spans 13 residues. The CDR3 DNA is TGCAGTGCTCGGACAGGGAGGAACACTGAAGCTTTCTTT. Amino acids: CSARTGRNTEAFF.

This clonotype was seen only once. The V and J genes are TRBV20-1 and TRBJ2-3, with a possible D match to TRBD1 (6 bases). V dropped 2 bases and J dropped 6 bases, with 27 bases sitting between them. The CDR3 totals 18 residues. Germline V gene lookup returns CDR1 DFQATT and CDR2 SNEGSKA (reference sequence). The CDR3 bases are TGCAGTGCTAGACCTATCGGCTATTTAGCTCAAAGGGGGGATACGCAGTATTTT. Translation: CSARPIGYLAQRGDTQYF.

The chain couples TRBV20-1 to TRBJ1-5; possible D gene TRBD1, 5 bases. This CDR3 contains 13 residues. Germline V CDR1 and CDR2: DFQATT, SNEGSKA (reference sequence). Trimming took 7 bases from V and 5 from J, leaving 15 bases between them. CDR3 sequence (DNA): TGCAGTGTGACGGGGGGAGACGATCAGCCCCAGCATTTT. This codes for CSVTGGDDQPQHF.

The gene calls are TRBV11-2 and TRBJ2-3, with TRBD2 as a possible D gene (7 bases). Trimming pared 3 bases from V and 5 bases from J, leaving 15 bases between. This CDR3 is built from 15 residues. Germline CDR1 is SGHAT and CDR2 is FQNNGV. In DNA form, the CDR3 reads TGTGCCAGCAGCTTGTGGGGGGGGGCCGAAGATACGCAGTATTTT. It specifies CASSLWGGAEDTQYF.

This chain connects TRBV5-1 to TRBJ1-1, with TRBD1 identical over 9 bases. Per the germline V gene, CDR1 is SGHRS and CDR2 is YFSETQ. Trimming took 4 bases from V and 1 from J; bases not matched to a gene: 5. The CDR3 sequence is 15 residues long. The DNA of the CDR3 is TGCGCCAGCAGCCGGACAGGGGAGGCGAACACTGAAGCTTTCTTT. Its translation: CASSRTGEANTEAFF.

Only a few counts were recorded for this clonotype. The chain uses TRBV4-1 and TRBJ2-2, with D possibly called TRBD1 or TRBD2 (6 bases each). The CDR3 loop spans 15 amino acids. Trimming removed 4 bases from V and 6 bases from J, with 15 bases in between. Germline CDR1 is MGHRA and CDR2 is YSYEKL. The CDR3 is CASSRVIGGPGELFF. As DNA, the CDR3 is TGCGCCAGCAGCCGGGTCATAGGGGGGCCCGGGGAGCTGTTTTTT.

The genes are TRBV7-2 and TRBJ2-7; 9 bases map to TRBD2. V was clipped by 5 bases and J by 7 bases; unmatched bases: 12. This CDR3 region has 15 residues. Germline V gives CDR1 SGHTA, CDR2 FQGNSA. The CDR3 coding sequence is TGTGCCAGCAGCGTTAGCGGGGGTTCCTACAATGAGCAGTACTTC. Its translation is CASSVSGGSYNEQYF.

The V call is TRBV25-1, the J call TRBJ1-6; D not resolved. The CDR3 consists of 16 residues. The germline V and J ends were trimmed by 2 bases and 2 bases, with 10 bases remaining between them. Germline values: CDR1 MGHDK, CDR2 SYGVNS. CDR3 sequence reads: CASSEIGGPYNSPLHF. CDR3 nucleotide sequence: TGTGCCAGCAGTGAAATTGGTGGCCCCTATAATTCACCCCTCCACTTT.

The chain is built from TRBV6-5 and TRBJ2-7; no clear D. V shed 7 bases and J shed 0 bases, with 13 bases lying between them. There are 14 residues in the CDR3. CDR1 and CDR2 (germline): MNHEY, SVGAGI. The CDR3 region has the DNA TGTGCCAGCAACAAGGGCGGTAGCTCCTACGAGCAGTACTTC. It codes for CASNKGGSSYEQYF.

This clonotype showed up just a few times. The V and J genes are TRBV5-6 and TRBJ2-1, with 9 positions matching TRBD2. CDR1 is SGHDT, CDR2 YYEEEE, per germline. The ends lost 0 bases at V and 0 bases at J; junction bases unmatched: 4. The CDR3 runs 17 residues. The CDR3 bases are TGTGCCAGCAGCTTGGTAGCGGGGGACCTCTCCTACAATGAGCAGTTCTTC. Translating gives CASSLVAGDLSYNEQFF.

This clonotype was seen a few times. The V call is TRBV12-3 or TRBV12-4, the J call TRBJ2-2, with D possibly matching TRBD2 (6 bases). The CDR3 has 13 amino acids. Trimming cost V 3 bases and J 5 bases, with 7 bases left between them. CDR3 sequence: CASSFRGTGELFF. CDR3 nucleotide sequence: TGTGCCAGCAGTTTCCGGGGGACCGGGGAGCTGTTTTTT.

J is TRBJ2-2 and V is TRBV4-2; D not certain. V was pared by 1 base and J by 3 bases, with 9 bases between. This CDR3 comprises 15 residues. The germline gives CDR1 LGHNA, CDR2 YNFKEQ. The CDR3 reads CASSQVGQYTGELFF. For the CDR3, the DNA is TGTGCCAGCAGCCAAGTGGGTCAGTACACCGGGGAGCTGTTTTTT.

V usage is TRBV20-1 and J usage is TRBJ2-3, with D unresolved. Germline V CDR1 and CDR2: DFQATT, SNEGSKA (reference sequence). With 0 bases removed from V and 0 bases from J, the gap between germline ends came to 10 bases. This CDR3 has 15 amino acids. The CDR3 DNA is TGCAGTGCTAGAGATCTTGGGCTGAGCACAGATACGCAGTATTTT. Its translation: CSARDLGLSTDTQYF.

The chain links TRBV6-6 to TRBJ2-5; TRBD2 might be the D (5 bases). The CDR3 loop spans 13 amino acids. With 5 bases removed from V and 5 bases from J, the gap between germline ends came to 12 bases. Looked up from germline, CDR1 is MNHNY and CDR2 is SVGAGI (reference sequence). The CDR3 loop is CASSNHPGETQYF. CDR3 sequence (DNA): TGTGCCAGCAGTAACCACCCGGGGGAGACCCAGTACTTC.

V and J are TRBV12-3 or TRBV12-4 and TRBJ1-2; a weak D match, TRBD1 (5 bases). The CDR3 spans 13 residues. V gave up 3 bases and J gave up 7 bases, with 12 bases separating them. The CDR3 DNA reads TGTGCCAGCAGTTTCTCGGGGCAGGGTGGCTACACCTTC. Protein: CASSFSGQGGYTF.

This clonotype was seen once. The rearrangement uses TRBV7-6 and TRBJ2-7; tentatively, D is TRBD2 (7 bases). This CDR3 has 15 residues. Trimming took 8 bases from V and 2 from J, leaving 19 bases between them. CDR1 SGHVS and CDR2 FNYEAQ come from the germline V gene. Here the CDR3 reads CASGALGGLAYEQYF. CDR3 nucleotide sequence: TGTGCCAGCGGAGCCCTCGGGGGGCTAGCCTACGAGCAGTACTTC.

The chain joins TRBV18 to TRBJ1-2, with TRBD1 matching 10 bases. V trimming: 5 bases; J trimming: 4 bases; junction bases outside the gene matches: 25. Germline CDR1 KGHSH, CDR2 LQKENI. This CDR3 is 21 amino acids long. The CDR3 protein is CASSSTPIDSTGGRLGYGYTF. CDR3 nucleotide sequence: TGTGCCAGCTCATCCACCCCGATCGACTCGACAGGGGGCAGGTTGGGCTATGGCTACACCTTC.

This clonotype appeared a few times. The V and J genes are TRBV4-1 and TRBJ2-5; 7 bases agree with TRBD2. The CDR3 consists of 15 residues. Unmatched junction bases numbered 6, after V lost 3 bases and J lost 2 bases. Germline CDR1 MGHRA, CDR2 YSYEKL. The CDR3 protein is CASSQGRLAQETQYF. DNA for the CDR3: TGCGCCAGCAGCCAGGGACGACTAGCTCAAGAGACCCAGTACTTC.

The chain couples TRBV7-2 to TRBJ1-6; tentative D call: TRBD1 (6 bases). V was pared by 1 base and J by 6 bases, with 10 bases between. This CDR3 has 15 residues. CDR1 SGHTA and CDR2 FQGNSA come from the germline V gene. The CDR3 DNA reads TGTGCCAGCAGCTTAGTAGGGACATCTAATTCACCCCTCCACTTT. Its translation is CASSLVGTSNSPLHF.

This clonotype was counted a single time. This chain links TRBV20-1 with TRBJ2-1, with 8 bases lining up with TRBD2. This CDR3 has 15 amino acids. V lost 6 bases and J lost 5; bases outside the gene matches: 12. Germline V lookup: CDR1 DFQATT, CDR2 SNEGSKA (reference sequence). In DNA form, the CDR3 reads TGCAGTGCCCTTGACCGCCGGGGGGGGGACAATGAGCAGTTCTTC. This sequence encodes CSALDRRGGDNEQFF.

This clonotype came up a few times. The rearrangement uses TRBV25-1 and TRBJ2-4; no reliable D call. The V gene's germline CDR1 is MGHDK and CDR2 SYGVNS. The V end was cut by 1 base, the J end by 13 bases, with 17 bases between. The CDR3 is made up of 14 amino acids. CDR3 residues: CASSESGTSREQYF. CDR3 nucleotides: TGTGCCAGCAGTGAATCGGGTACCTCTCGAGAGCAGTACTTC.

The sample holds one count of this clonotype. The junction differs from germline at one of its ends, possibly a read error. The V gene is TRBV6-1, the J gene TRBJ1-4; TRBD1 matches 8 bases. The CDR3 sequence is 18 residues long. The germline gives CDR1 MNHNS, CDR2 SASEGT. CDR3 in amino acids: CTSSRLRDRRSTNEKLFF. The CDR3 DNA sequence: TGTACCAGCAGCCGACTCCGGGACAGGAGATCAACTAATGAAAAACTGTTTTTT.

This CDR3 is CSATETGLYEGQYF. In DNA, the CDR3 is TGCAGTGCTACGGAGACAGGCCTCTACGAAGGGCAGTACTTC. This rearrangement joins TRBV20-1 to TRBJ2-7; the D gene is possibly TRBD1 (6 bases). Per germline, CDR1 DFQATT and CDR2 SNEGSKA (reference sequence). The germline V and J ends were trimmed by 4 bases and 9 bases, with 22 bases remaining between them. The CDR3 has 14 residues.

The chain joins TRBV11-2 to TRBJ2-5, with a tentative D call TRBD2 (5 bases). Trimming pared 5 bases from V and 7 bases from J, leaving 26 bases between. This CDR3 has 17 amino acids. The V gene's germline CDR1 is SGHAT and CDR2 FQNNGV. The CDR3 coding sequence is TGTGCCAGCAGCCTTGGCGGGTATGCCTATCCAAGAGTGACCCAGTACTTC. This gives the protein CASSLGGYAYPRVTQYF.

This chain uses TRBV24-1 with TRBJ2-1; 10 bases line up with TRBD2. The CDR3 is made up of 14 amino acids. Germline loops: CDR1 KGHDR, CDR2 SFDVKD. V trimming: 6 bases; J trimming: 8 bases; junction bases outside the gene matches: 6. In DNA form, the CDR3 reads TGTGCCACCAGTTTTAGCGGGGGGCCGGATGAGCAGTTCTTC. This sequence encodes CATSFSGGPDEQFF.

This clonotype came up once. CDR3 DNA: TGCAGTGCACGTCGGGGCGGGACGAACCAAGAGACCCAGTACTTC. Protein product: CSARRGGTNQETQYF. The chain couples TRBV20-1 to TRBJ2-5, with D perhaps matching TRBD2 (6 bases). V was trimmed by 6 bases and J by 0 bases, leaving 17 bases between them. The CDR3 runs to 15 residues. Germline values: CDR1 DFQATT, CDR2 SNEGSKA (reference sequence).